These T cell receptor beta chains were read from a single sample in a study of identical twins. One entry per CDR3 protein, called by TCRdb with MiXCR from the 5' RACE reads. The data show about 250,000 distinct CDR3 sequences, roughly 8.7% seen once. These data also formed part of another study, on yellow fever vaccine responses in identical twins.

Input material: CD8+ T cells sorted from blood. All receptors derive from a woman aged 18 to 35 in good health. Each CDR3 is given with its conserved first and last residue. Fields, in order: clone size, V gene, J gene, CDR3 protein. Expanded clones are given a class, and other clones once, few, many or no size at all.

>few|TRBV12-3/TRBV12-4|TRBJ2-7
CASSFHSGRPGGGEQYF
>few|TRBV3-1|TRBJ1-2
CASSSPLGTGDWGYTF
>few|TRBV7-6|TRBJ2-7
CASSPGQGLREQYF
>.|TRBV9|TRBJ2-7
CASSGGGASDEQYF
>few|TRBV9|TRBJ1-6
CASSFEGQNSPLHF
>.|TRBV20-1|TRBJ2-7
CSARDLGLAYEQYF
>few|TRBV2|TRBJ2-3
CASGGLAGVYDTQYF
>few|TRBV6-5|TRBJ1-2
CASSYGGGRPEYGYTF
>many|TRBV20-1|TRBJ2-7
CSANTGGYEQYF
>few|TRBV19|TRBJ2-7
CASRGASSYEQYF
>many|TRBV27|TRBJ2-5
CASSPDRDQETQYF
>many|TRBV29-1|TRBJ2-7
CSVEGTGGSYEQYF
>few|TRBV7-9|TRBJ2-2
CASSPPGPQGLDGELFF
>few|TRBV11-1|TRBJ2-2
CASSSFLVRLADNTGELFF
>.|TRBV15|TRBJ1-1
CATSSDGGWMNTEAFF
>.|TRBV9|TRBJ2-3
CASSFGTSVADTQYF
>.|TRBV7-3|TRBJ2-1
CASSLNPDSYNEQFF
>many|TRBV14|TRBJ2-3
CASSQFTSVDTQYF
>.|TRBV14|TRBJ2-7
CASSQDMDRGAYYEQYF
>few|TRBV11-2|TRBJ1-6
CASSLGLPGQGRYSPLHF
>.|TRBV25-1|TRBJ2-5
CASSSAGTEYQETQYF
>few|TRBV20-1|TRBJ2-3
CSARDLRQVGETDTQYF
>few|TRBV11-2|TRBJ2-3
CASSLVPNTDTQYF
>.|TRBV11-1|TRBJ2-3
CASSPFGAGSLAGVVDTQYF
>many|TRBV24-1|TRBJ2-3
CATSDFNDNTDTQYF
>.|TRBV28|TRBJ2-3
CASSFDSGRAGRTDTQYF
>few|TRBV4-3|TRBJ2-7
CASSHSSGKGYEQYF
>.|TRBV24-1|TRBJ2-5
CATSQGTTETQYF
>few|TRBV7-9|TRBJ2-2
CASFRTSDPRELFF
>few|TRBV7-8|TRBJ2-7
CASSSKPGTGAYEQYF
>.|TRBV7-9|TRBJ1-4
CASTSSTVSEKLFF
>many|TRBV7-9|TRBJ2-3
CASSLAAASTDTQYF
>many|TRBV11-2|TRBJ2-1
CASSSRINEQFF
>.|TRBV29-1|TRBJ1-2
CSGRGAGDGYTF
>many|TRBV5-1|TRBJ2-1
CASSLGGANEQFF
>few|TRBV4-3|TRBJ2-1
CASSTLNRDGNEQFF
>many|TRBV12-3/TRBV12-4|TRBJ2-2
CASSSNIGELFF
>many|TRBV29-1|TRBJ2-2
CSARLENTGELFF